The 20 T cell receptor beta chains presented below share a single source sample, sequenced in a study of response to subunit inactivated influenza vaccine. Each CDR3 protein gets one entry after TCRdb re-called the RT-PCR reads with MiXCR. The sample lists roughly 700,000 distinct CDR3 sequences; approximately 15% were seen once. The input for sequencing was PBMCs from blood, taken 14 to 15 days before vaccination. These receptors came from a man in his fifties who received an inactivated influenza vaccine.

J is TRBJ2-1 and V is TRBV5-6; 9 bases are a match to TRBD2. The germline V gene has CDR1 SGHDT and CDR2 YYEEEE. The CDR3 covers 15 residues. V lost 9 bases and J lost 0; bases outside the gene matches: 7. The CDR3 reads CATGRLAASYNEQFF. DNA for the CDR3: TGTGCCACCGGTCGACTAGCGGCCTCCTACAATGAGCAGTTCTTC.

The chain joins TRBV3-1 to TRBJ2-1; the match to TRBD2 covers 10 bases. Germline V gives CDR1 LGHDT, CDR2 YNNKEL (reference sequence). CDR3 length: 17 amino acids. Trimming at V came to 0 bases and at J to 8 bases, leaving 10 bases not matched to a gene. CDR3 in amino acids: CASSQEAPLAGDHEQFF. CDR3 nucleotides: TGTGCCAGCAGCCAAGAAGCCCCCCTAGCGGGGGACCATGAGCAGTTCTTC.

The chain links TRBV6-1 to TRBJ1-4; TRBD1 matches 9 bases. The V segment lost 6 bases and the J segment 5 bases; nucleotides outside the gene matches: 4. Germline CDR1 is MNHNS and CDR2 is SASEGT. This CDR3 spans 14 amino acids. The CDR3, as DNA: TGTGCCAGCAGGCAAACAGGGGGCAATGAAAAACTGTTTTTT. As protein: CASRQTGGNEKLFF.

This sequence joins TRBV12-3 or TRBV12-4 and TRBJ1-5; D is uncertain. The CDR3 runs to 12 residues. Trimming shortened V by 5 bases and J by 5 bases, and 7 bases separated the two germline ends. CDR3: CASSAQDQPQHF. Here the CDR3 DNA reads TGTGCCAGCAGTGCCCAGGATCAGCCCCAGCATTTT.

In its sample, this clonotype was seen a few times. V gene TRBV20-1 combines with J gene TRBJ2-5; 13 positions agree with TRBD2. V was clipped by 6 bases and J by 3 bases; unmatched bases: 4. The CDR3 runs 14 residues. The V gene's germline CDR1 is DFQATT and CDR2 SNEGSKA (reference sequence). In DNA, the CDR3 is TGCAGTGCCGAGACTAGCGGGGGGAAAGAGACCCAGTACTTC. Encoded protein: CSAETSGGKETQYF.

This clonotype was counted only a few times. V and J are TRBV6-1 and TRBJ2-6; D is undetermined. CDR3 length: 16 residues. Between the trimmed V and J ends, which lost 5 bases and 2 bases, there was a span of 13 bases. The germline CDR1 and CDR2 sequences are MNHNS and SASEGT. Here the CDR3 DNA reads TGTGCCAGCAGTAAAGTGGTATTCCCTGGGGCCAACGTCCTGACTTTC. Translating gives CASSKVVFPGANVLTF.

The chain couples TRBV9 to TRBJ1-1; D gene ambiguous. Germline CDR1 reads SGDLS; CDR2 reads YYNGEE. The CDR3 contains 15 residues. With 0 bases removed from V and 0 bases from J, the gap between germline ends came to 9 bases. CDR3 amino acids: CASSVVAGMNTEAFF. For the CDR3, the DNA is TGTGCCAGCAGCGTAGTAGCAGGTATGAACACTGAAGCTTTCTTT. Based on the CDR3 plus reference TRBV9 and TRBJ1-1, the full variable domain is DSGVTQTPKHLITATGQRVTLRCSPRSGDLSVYWYQQSLDQGLQFLIQYYNGEERAKGNILERFSAQQFPDLHSELNLSSLELGDSALYFCASSVVAGMNTEAFFGQGTRLTVV.

V usage is TRBV7-2 and J usage is TRBJ1-1; 7 bases match TRBD1. CDR3 length equals 13 residues. Germline CDR1 and CDR2: SGHTA and FQGNSA. V gave up 6 bases and J gave up 4 bases; unmatched junction bases: 5. For the CDR3, the DNA is TGTGCCAGCAGTAGACAGGGAATCACTGAAGCTTTCTTT. Translated: CASSRQGITEAFF.

There are a few counts of this clonotype. The rearrangement joins TRBV20-1 to TRBJ2-1; D possibly corresponds to TRBD1 (5 bases). The CDR3 covers 9 residues. Trimming removed 6 bases at V and 8 bases at J, with 5 bases between. Germline assignment: CDR1 DFQATT and CDR2 SNEGSKA (reference sequence). The CDR3 sequence: CSAGHEQFF. DNA of the CDR3: TGCAGTGCGGGGCATGAGCAGTTCTTC.

The V and J genes are TRBV30 and TRBJ2-7; D is undetermined. Germline loops: CDR1 GTSNPN, CDR2 SVGIG (reference sequence). V shed 3 bases and J shed 5 bases, with 17 bases lying between them. There are 14 residues in the CDR3. CDR3 amino acids: CAWRGLSAWNEQYF. As DNA, the CDR3 is TGTGCCTGGAGGGGCCTTTCAGCTTGGAACGAGCAGTACTTC.

Only a few counts were recorded for this clonotype. The gene calls are TRBV19 and TRBJ2-7; TRBD1 aligns across 9 bases. This CDR3 comprises 14 residues. Germline V gene sequence: CDR1 LNHDA, CDR2 SQIVND (reference sequence). V shed 5 bases and J 5 bases; nucleotides not matched to a gene: 7. CDR3 region: CASSVGTGIDEQYF. The CDR3 coding sequence is TGTGCCAGTAGTGTCGGGACAGGGATCGACGAGCAGTACTTC.

This clonotype was observed a handful of times. The chain recombines TRBV10-3 with TRBJ2-7; 8 nucleotides match TRBD1. The J segment lost 4 bases and the V segment lost 4 bases, leaving 3 bases of the junction unmatched. The CDR3 consists of 13 residues. Germline lookup yields CDR1 ENHRY and CDR2 SYGVKD. The CDR3 sequence: CAISVGQGYEQYF. The CDR3 nucleotides read TGTGCCATCAGTGTAGGACAGGGTTACGAGCAGTACTTC.

The chain carries TRBV12-3 or TRBV12-4 and TRBJ1-1; a weak D match, TRBD1 (6 bases). The germline V and J ends were trimmed by 0 bases and 7 bases, with 12 bases remaining between them. The CDR3 totals 14 residues. CDR3 sequence reads: CASSLAGGNGEAFF. The CDR3 DNA follows: TGTGCCAGCAGTTTAGCTGGGGGCAACGGTGAAGCTTTCTTT.

The table lists this clonotype with many counts. The chain uses TRBV6-1 and TRBJ1-3, with D hard to call. CDR1 and CDR2 (germline): MNHNS, SASEGT. Trimming stripped 6 bases from V and 1 base from J, with 7 bases between. The CDR3 is 13 amino acids. CDR3 coding DNA: TGTGCCAGCAGGGTGGATTCTGGAAACACCATATATTTT. This codes for CASRVDSGNTIYF.

This clonotype was seen a few times. In DNA, the CDR3 is TGCGCCAGCAGCTTGACAGGGCCCAATGAGCAGTTCTTC. Its protein product is CASSLTGPNEQFF. This sequence joins TRBV5-1 and TRBJ2-1, with TRBD1 as a possible D gene (6 bases). V lost 1 base, J lost 6 bases, and 8 bases lay in between. The germline V gene encodes CDR1 SGHRS and CDR2 YFSETQ. CDR3 size: 13 residues. Drawing the rest from reference TRBV5-1 and TRBJ2-1, the complete variable domain is KAGVTQTPRYLIKTRGQQVTLSCSPISGHRSVSWYQQTPGQGLQFLFEYFSETQRNKGNFPGRFSGRQFSNSRSEMNVSTLELGDSALYLCASSLTGPNEQFFGPGTRLTVL.

This clonotype was picked up a small number of times. V gene TRBV12-3 or TRBV12-4 combines with J gene TRBJ1-2, with D hard to call. CDR3 length: 14 residues. Trimming left V 4 bases short and J 4 bases short, with 13 bases between. CDR3 sequence reads: CASSYEIRTYGYTF. In DNA, the CDR3 is TGTGCCAGCAGTTACGAAATCCGTACCTATGGCTACACCTTC.

This clonotype came up a few times. V gene TRBV18 combines with J gene TRBJ2-3; tentative D call: TRBD2 (6 bases). V dropped 6 bases and J dropped 2 bases, with 18 bases sitting between them. The germline CDR1 and CDR2 sequences are KGHSH and LQKENI. The CDR3 length is 16 residues. The CDR3 here is CASSPPGGALTDTQYF. In DNA form, the CDR3 reads TGTGCCAGCTCCCCTCCGGGCGGGGCCCTCACAGATACGCAGTATTTT.

This rearrangement joins TRBV5-1 to TRBJ2-1; 9 nucleotides line up with TRBD2. CDR3 length: 18 residues. Germline CDR1 is SGHRS and CDR2 is YFSETQ. Losses at the gene ends were 4 bases for V and 0 bases for J; bases not matched to a gene: 11. The CDR3 sequence is CASSPPAGGPGSYNEQFF. Written as DNA, the CDR3 is TGCGCCAGCAGCCCGCCGGCGGGAGGGCCCGGCTCCTACAATGAGCAGTTCTTC.

This clonotype has at least ten counts. This chain uses TRBV10-3 with TRBJ2-2, with 9 bases aligning to TRBD1. The CDR3 spans 15 residues. The germline V gene encodes CDR1 ENHRY and CDR2 SYGVKD. Trimming took 4 bases from V and 5 from J; bases not matched to a gene: 5. The CDR3 DNA follows: TGTGCCATCAGTGTCACAGGGGGCGCGACCGGGGAGCTGTTTTTT. Translation: CAISVTGGATGELFF.

V gene TRBV3-1 combines with J gene TRBJ2-3; the D call may be TRBD1 or TRBD2 (5 bases each). This CDR3 contains 15 residues. The V gene lost 3 bases and the J gene lost 14 bases, with 24 bases spanning the gap. CDR1 is LGHDT and CDR2 is YNNKEL in the germline V gene (reference sequence). CDR3 coding DNA: TGTGCCAGCAGCCACCGTCAATTTAGGGACCGCGCGAGGTATTTT. Residues: CASSHRQFRDRARYF.